The 18 T cell receptor beta chains below all came from one sample that was sequenced in a study of shared clonotypes between healthy human individuals. TCRdb keeps only in-frame clones here, not all; method: immunoSEQ multiplex PCR. This sample has hundreds of thousands of clones, with almost 97% found just once. Material for sequencing was naive CD4+ T cells sorted from blood. Subset of the sample: CD45RA+ positively selected. All receptors come from a woman under 40 in good health.

This chain uses TRBV19 with TRBJ2-7, with 8 bases aligning to TRBD1. With 4 bases clipped from V and 5 bases from J, the junction kept 7 bases outside the gene matches. This CDR3 has 14 amino acids. Germline loops: CDR1 LNHDA, CDR2 SQIVND (reference sequence). CDR3 loop: CASSKDRVINEQYF. The CDR3 region has the DNA TGTGCCAGTAGTAAGGACAGGGTGATCAACGAGCAGTACTTC.

The V gene is TRBV18, the J gene TRBJ1-1; the D is unclear. V lost 0 bases, J lost 3 bases, and 11 bases lay in between. CDR3 length: 15 residues. Germline V gives CDR1 KGHSH, CDR2 LQKENI. The CDR3 DNA sequence: TGTGCCAGCTCACCACCGAGTGTAGCGGACACTGAAGCTTTCTTT. It yields the protein CASSPPSVADTEAFF.

The rearrangement links TRBV11-2 to TRBJ2-1, with 8 nucleotides matching TRBD1. The CDR3 runs to 14 residues. CDR1 and CDR2 (germline): SGHAT, FQNNGV. The ends lost 6 bases at V and 5 bases at J; junction bases unmatched: 6. The CDR3 coding sequence is TGTGCCAGCAGGCGGACAGGGTTCCACAATGAGCAGTTCTTC. It codes for CASRRTGFHNEQFF.

The rearrangement joins TRBV18 to TRBJ2-3; 14 nucleotides match TRBD2. The CDR3 loop spans 16 amino acids. With 4 bases clipped from V and 4 bases from J, the junction kept 4 bases outside the gene matches. Germline CDR1 KGHSH, CDR2 LQKENI. The CDR3 loop is CASSLGTSGSPDTQYF. DNA of the CDR3: TGTGCCAGCTCACTTGGGACTAGCGGGAGCCCAGATACGCAGTATTTT.

The chain combines TRBV4-2 with TRBJ2-5; TRBD2 agrees at 10 bases. Germline CDR1 and CDR2: LGHNA and YNFKEQ. The CDR3 spans 16 residues. J lost 2 bases, V lost 4 bases, and 7 bases had no gene match. This chain's CDR3 is CASSRTLAGSQETQYF. CDR3 bases: TGTGCCAGCAGCCGCACACTAGCGGGGTCACAAGAGACCCAGTACTTC.

This clone was counted a single time. The genes are TRBV7-7 and TRBJ1-6; D might be TRBD1 (5 bases). The CDR3 sequence is 17 residues long. V was pared by 3 bases and J by 9 bases, with 21 bases between. CDR1 SSHAT and CDR2 FNYEAQ come from the germline V gene (reference sequence). The DNA for the CDR3 is TGTGCCAGCAGCTTGGAAAACAGAAACGCGGGGCGTTCACCCCTCCACTTT. It encodes CASSLENRNAGRSPLHF.

The V and J genes are TRBV9 and TRBJ2-2, with D possibly TRBD2 on 6 matching bases. V lost 7 bases and J 3 bases, leaving 10 bases between the germline ends. Germline loops: CDR1 SGDLS, CDR2 YYNGEE. The CDR3 runs 13 residues. CDR3 loop: CASGRRDTGELFF. CDR3 sequence (DNA): TGTGCCAGCGGGAGGAGGGACACCGGGGAGCTGTTTTTT.

The chain is built from TRBV6-5 and TRBJ2-7; 7 bases map to TRBD2. CDR1 MNHEY and CDR2 SVGAGI come from the germline V gene. The CDR3 runs to 15 residues. V shed 2 bases, J shed 2 bases, and the junction held 6 bases outside the gene matches. DNA of the CDR3: TGTGCCAGCAGTTACGCGGCTAGCGGCCCCTACGAGCAGTACTTC. It translates to CASSYAASGPYEQYF.

As for this clone: Germline and junction disagree at one end, which may indicate a read error. The CDR3, as DNA: TGTGCCAACAGCCTAGGACTAGCGGGAGTAGTAGAGACCCAGTACTTC. This sequence encodes CANSLGLAGVVETQYF. The V gene is TRBV7-2, the J gene TRBJ2-5; TRBD2 matches 13 bases. The CDR3 contains 16 residues. In germline, CDR1 is SGHTA, CDR2 FQGNSA.

J is TRBJ2-7 and V is TRBV19; D possibly corresponds to TRBD2 (6 bases). The V gene's germline CDR1 is LNHDA and CDR2 SQIVND (reference sequence). The CDR3 length is 14 residues. Between the trimmed V and J ends, which lost 4 bases and 2 bases, there was a span of 12 bases. This CDR3 is CASSNGGETYEQYF. As DNA, the CDR3 is TGTGCCAGTAGTAACGGCGGGGAAACCTACGAGCAGTACTTC.

The rearrangement links TRBV5-1 to TRBJ2-7, with unresolved D. V was clipped by 3 bases and J by 2 bases, with 12 bases between them. Germline V gene lookup returns CDR1 SGHRS and CDR2 YFSETQ. The CDR3 is 14 residues long. CDR3 sequence reads: CASSSSKVTYEQYF. For the CDR3, the DNA is TGCGCCAGCAGCTCGTCGAAGGTAACCTACGAGCAGTACTTC.

This clone was seen just once. CDR3 sequence reads: CASSVGMTTRLAGLSGELFF. CDR3 nucleotides: TGTGCCAGCAGCGTAGGCATGACAACCAGACTAGCGGGATTGTCCGGGGAGCTGTTTTTT. This chain connects TRBV9 to TRBJ2-2; 11 bases are a match to TRBD2. The germline gives CDR1 SGDLS, CDR2 YYNGEE. CDR3 length: 20 amino acids. J lost 6 bases, V lost 0 bases, and 16 bases had no gene match.

This sequence joins TRBV10-3 and TRBJ2-7; 10 nucleotides match TRBD1. The germline V gene encodes CDR1 ENHRY and CDR2 SYGVKD. J was trimmed by 5 bases and V by 10 bases; bases with no gene match: 17. The length of the CDR3 is 16 residues. The CDR3 DNA reads TGTGCCACCCAACAGAGCGGGGGACAGGGGTCCCACGAGCAGTACTTC. Encoded protein: CATQQSGGQGSHEQYF.

The rearrangement uses TRBV6-1 and TRBJ1-1; 8 bases agree with TRBD1. The germline V gene encodes CDR1 MNHNS and CDR2 SASEGT. The CDR3 is 14 residues long. V was clipped by 6 bases and J by 6 bases; unmatched bases: 9. CDR3 sequence (DNA): TGTGCCAGCAGGAGAATGGACAGGGTATCTGAAGCTTTCTTT. Protein: CASRRMDRVSEAFF.

The genes are TRBV6-1 and TRBJ1-5; D gene uncertain. The V end lost 3 bases, the J end lost 1 base, and 22 bases lay between the germline ends. This CDR3 comprises 19 residues. Germline-derived CDR1 and CDR2 are MNHNS and SASEGT. For the CDR3, the DNA is TGTGCCAGCAGTGATCAATTGCCGGGATCGAAGAAGAGCAATCAGCCCCAGCATTTT. It specifies CASSDQLPGSKKSNQPQHF.

V usage is TRBV5-1 and J usage is TRBJ2-7; a weak D match, TRBD2 (6 bases). Trimming removed 1 base from V and 7 bases from J, with 9 bases in between. Germline V gene sequence: CDR1 SGHRS, CDR2 YFSETQ. The CDR3 has 12 residues. As DNA, the CDR3 is TGCGCCAGCAGCTTGTTGGGGGGTGAGCAGTACTTC. It encodes CASSLLGGEQYF.

The chain uses TRBV6-5 and TRBJ2-1; 8 bases are a match to TRBD2. Germline V gene lookup returns CDR1 MNHEY and CDR2 SVGAGI. There are 15 residues in the CDR3. V dropped 5 bases and J dropped 2; count of bases not matched to a gene: 5. The CDR3 DNA reads TGTGCCAGCAGTATACTAGCGGTTCCCTACAATGAGCAGTTCTTC. It yields the protein CASSILAVPYNEQFF.

The chain has TRBV7-2 and TRBJ2-1; D remains unclear. The length of the CDR3 is 11 residues. Trimming stripped 1 base from V and 7 bases from J, with 2 bases between. Germline values: CDR1 SGHTA, CDR2 FQGNSA. As DNA, the CDR3 is TGTGCCAGCAGCTTAGAAAATGAGCAGTTCTTC. It translates to CASSLENEQFF.